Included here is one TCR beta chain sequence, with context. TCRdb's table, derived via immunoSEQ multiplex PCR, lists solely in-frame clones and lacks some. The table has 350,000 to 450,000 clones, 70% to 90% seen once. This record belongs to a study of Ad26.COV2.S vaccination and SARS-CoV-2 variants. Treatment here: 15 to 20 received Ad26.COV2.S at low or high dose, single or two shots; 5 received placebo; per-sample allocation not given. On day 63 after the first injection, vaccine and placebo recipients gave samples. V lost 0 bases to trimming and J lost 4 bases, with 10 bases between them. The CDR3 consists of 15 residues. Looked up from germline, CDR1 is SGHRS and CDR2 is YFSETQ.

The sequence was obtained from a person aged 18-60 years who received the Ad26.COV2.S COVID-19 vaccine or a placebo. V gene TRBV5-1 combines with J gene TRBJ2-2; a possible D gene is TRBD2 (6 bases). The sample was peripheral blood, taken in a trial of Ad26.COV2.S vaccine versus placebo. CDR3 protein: CASSLVVGGTGELFF. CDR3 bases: TGCGCCAGCAGCTTGGTAGTGGGAGGCACCGGGGAGCTGTTTTTT. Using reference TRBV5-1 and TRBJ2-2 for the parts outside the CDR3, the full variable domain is KAGVTQTPRYLIKTRGQQVTLSCSPISGHRSVSWYQQTPGQGLQFLFEYFSETQRNKGNFPGRFSGRQFSNSRSEMNVSTLELGDSALYLCASSLVVGGTGELFFGEGSRLTVL.